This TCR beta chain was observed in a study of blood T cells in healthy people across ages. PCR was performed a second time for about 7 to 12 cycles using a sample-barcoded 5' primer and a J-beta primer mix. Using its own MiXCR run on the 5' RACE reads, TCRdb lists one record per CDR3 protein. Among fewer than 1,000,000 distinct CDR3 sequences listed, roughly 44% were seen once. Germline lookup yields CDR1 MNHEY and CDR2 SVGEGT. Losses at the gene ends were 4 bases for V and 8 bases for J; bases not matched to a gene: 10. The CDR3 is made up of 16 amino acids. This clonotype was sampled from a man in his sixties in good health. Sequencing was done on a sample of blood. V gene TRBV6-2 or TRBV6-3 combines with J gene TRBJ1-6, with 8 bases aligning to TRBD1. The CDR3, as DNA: TGTGCCAGCAGTTCCATCGGCAGGGGGCTGTATTCACCCCTCCACTTT. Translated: CASSSIGRGLYSPLHF.